This is a list of T cell receptor beta chains from one sample in a study of shared clonotypes between healthy human individuals. The repertoire was sequenced with immunoSEQ multiplex PCR; TCRdb's copy has only in-frame clones and lacks some. The top ten clones hold about 0.06% of a sample with some 580,000 clones, 97% of them seen once. The sequenced material came from naive CD4+ T cells sorted from blood. The origin of the receptors is a woman aged 25 to 45 in good health. Each CDR3 is given with its conserved first and last residue. Fields, in order: CDR3 protein, CDR3 DNA, D gene, J gene, clone size, V gene. A D gene is named only where the DNA matches it firmly. Not all rows give a size; the values are once, few, many and, for expanded clones, a class.

cdr3_aa: CASRRLAGAEQYF
cdr3_nt: TGTGCCAGCAGGAGACTAGCGGGAGCCGAGCAGTACTTC
d_call: TRBD2
j_call: TRBJ2-7
clone_size: NA
v_call: TRBV27

cdr3_aa: CASQAGGSQHF
cdr3_nt: TGTGCCAGCCAGGCGGGGGGCAGCCAGCATTTT
d_call: NA
j_call: TRBJ1-5
clone_size: NA
v_call: TRBV2

cdr3_aa: CATRTSGRGYEQYF
cdr3_nt: TGTGCCACCCGGACTAGCGGAAGGGGCTACGAGCAGTACTTC
d_call: TRBD2
j_call: TRBJ2-7
clone_size: NA
v_call: TRBV6-6

cdr3_aa: CASRPGRTLNTEAFF
cdr3_nt: TGTGCCAGCAGGCCCGGGCGTACCCTGAACACTGAAGCTTTCTTT
d_call: NA
j_call: TRBJ1-1
clone_size: NA
v_call: TRBV28

cdr3_aa: CASSFFTDPEAFF
cdr3_nt: TGTGCCAGCAGTTTTTTTACAGACCCTGAAGCTTTCTTT
d_call: NA
j_call: TRBJ1-1
clone_size: NA
v_call: TRBV28

cdr3_aa: CASSIAGTTGNTIYF
cdr3_nt: TGTGCCAGTAGTATAGCTGGGACGACTGGAAACACCATATATTTT
d_call: NA
j_call: TRBJ1-3
clone_size: NA
v_call: TRBV19

cdr3_aa: CASSGGRFERQYF
cdr3_nt: TGTGCCAGCAGTGGGGGGCGATTTGAGCGGCAGTACTTC
d_call: NA
j_call: TRBJ2-7
clone_size: NA
v_call: TRBV7-2

cdr3_aa: CASSYSPSGIYNEQFF
cdr3_nt: TGTGCCAGCAGTTACTCTCCTAGCGGGATATACAATGAGCAGTTCTTC
d_call: TRBD2
j_call: TRBJ2-1
clone_size: NA
v_call: TRBV6-5

cdr3_aa: CASSETSGGSSYNEQFF
cdr3_nt: TGTGCCAGCAGTGAAACTAGCGGGGGAAGCTCCTACAATGAGCAGTTCTTC
d_call: TRBD2
j_call: TRBJ2-1
clone_size: NA
v_call: TRBV28

cdr3_aa: CASSSNRPNEQFF
cdr3_nt: TGTGCCAGCAGTTCGAATCGGCCAAATGAGCAGTTCTTC
d_call: NA
j_call: TRBJ2-1
clone_size: NA
v_call: TRBV28

cdr3_aa: CASSIAAGLAGRYNEQFF
cdr3_nt: TGTGCCAGTAGTATAGCCGCGGGACTAGCGGGACGATACAATGAGCAGTTCTTC
d_call: TRBD2
j_call: TRBJ2-1
clone_size: NA
v_call: TRBV19

cdr3_aa: CASSLVPRLASITDTQYF
cdr3_nt: TGTGCCAGCAGCTTAGTGCCACGACTAGCGTCTATCACAGATACGCAGTATTTT
d_call: TRBD2
j_call: TRBJ2-3
clone_size: NA
v_call: TRBV11-2

cdr3_aa: CASSQDRGHNQPQHF
cdr3_nt: TGTGCCAGCAGCCAAGACAGGGGTCATAATCAGCCCCAGCATTTT
d_call: TRBD1
j_call: TRBJ1-5
clone_size: NA
v_call: TRBV5-4

cdr3_aa: CASSLVLSNTEAFF
cdr3_nt: TGTGCCAGCAGCTTGGTGCTGTCGAACACTGAAGCTTTCTTT
d_call: NA
j_call: TRBJ1-1
clone_size: NA
v_call: TRBV5-6

cdr3_aa: CASSGRTGGNTEAFF
cdr3_nt: TGTGCCAGCAGCGGAAGGACAGGTGGGAACACTGAAGCTTTCTTT
d_call: TRBD1
j_call: TRBJ1-1
clone_size: NA
v_call: TRBV9

cdr3_aa: CASSLGRYTEAFF
cdr3_nt: TGTGCCAGCAGTTTAGGGCGGTACACTGAAGCTTTCTTT
d_call: NA
j_call: TRBJ1-1
clone_size: once
v_call: TRBV28